The rows below give T cell receptor beta chains drawn from one sample of a study of shared clonotypes between healthy human individuals. The method was immunoSEQ multiplex PCR; TCRdb's version includes in-frame clones alone and lacks a portion of them. Of about 2.4 million clones in the sample, approximately 93% are singletons; the top ten hold roughly 0.36%. Sequencing was done on a sample of naive CD4+ T cells from PBMCs. The receptors stem from a man younger than 35 in good health. Some clones in this sample may be carry-over from other donors' samples. The CDR3 runs from the conserved cysteine through the conserved F or W. For some rows the clone size is stated as once, few or many, or as a class when expanded; others skip it.

size: -; V: TRBV9; J: TRBJ2-3; CDR3: CASSASPADTQYF
size: -; V: TRBV19; J: TRBJ2-3; CDR3: CASSIGPFSTDTQYF
size: -; V: TRBV6-5; J: TRBJ1-2; CDR3: CASRTRSLSGGYTF
size: -; V: TRBV6-4; J: TRBJ2-1; CDR3: CASSALLGDFKQFF
size: -; V: TRBV5-1; J: TRBJ1-4; CDR3: CASSLASGQNEKLFF
size: -; V: TRBV9; J: TRBJ2-1; CDR3: CASSPRTGDYNEQFF
size: -; V: TRBV5-1; J: TRBJ2-5; CDR3: CASRVGNQETQYF
size: -; V: TRBV5-6; J: TRBJ2-5; CDR3: CASSRRYRERTGAQYF
size: -; V: TRBV27; J: TRBJ2-7; CDR3: CASSLAFSYEQYF
size: -; V: TRBV19; J: TRBJ2-7; CDR3: CASREHSGITYEQYF
size: -; V: TRBV9; J: TRBJ2-2; CDR3: CASSPISPNTGELFF
size: once; V: TRBV5-1; J: TRBJ1-5; CDR3: CASSLESNQPQHF
size: -; V: TRBV7-9; J: TRBJ1-2; CDR3: CASSLVSGNGYTF
size: once; V: TRBV10-3; J: TRBJ1-3; CDR3: CAIRGASSGNTIYF
size: -; V: TRBV7-8; J: TRBJ1-2; CDR3: CASSLGTADNYGYTF
size: once; V: TRBV5-1; J: TRBJ2-7; CDR3: CASSPWTSGSSYEQYF